The 2 T cell receptor beta chains below come from one sample, sequenced in a study of technical replicates of blood from a few donors. TCRdb's table, derived via immunoSEQ multiplex PCR, lists solely in-frame clones and lacks some. The data show roughly 50,000 clones, with roughly 96% seen just once and 2.5% to 3.5% held by the top ten. The sample taken for sequencing was PBMCs. The receptors shown here come from a human donor in good health. Some clones in this sample may be carry-over from other donors' samples.

The chain uses TRBV15 and TRBJ1-3; D perhaps matches TRBD1 (6 bases). V lost 2 bases and J lost 0, with 17 bases in between. CDR3 length equals 18 residues. From germline, CDR1 is LNHNV and CDR2 YYDKDF (reference sequence). The CDR3 sequence: CATSRIYSPGASGNTIYF. CDR3 coding DNA: TGTGCCACCAGCAGAATTTATAGTCCAGGGGCCTCTGGAAACACCATATATTTT. Full variable domain (remainder filled in from reference TRBV15 and TRBJ1-3): DAMVIQNPRYQVTQFGKPVTLSCSQTLNHNVMYWYQQKSSQAPKLLFHYYDKDFNNEADTPDNFQSRRPNTSFCFLDIRSPGLGDTAMYLCATSRIYSPGASGNTIYFGEGSWLTVV.

The chain joins TRBV10-3 to TRBJ1-2; possibly TRBD1 for D (6 bases). The CDR3 runs to 13 residues. The germline gives CDR1 ENHRY, CDR2 SYGVKD. Trimming left V 4 bases short and J 3 bases short, with 9 bases between. The CDR3 bases are TGTGCCATCAGTGGTCGACAGGACTATGGCTACACCTTC. Translated: CAISGRQDYGYTF.